The 2 T cell receptor beta chains listed next were all sequenced from one sample in a study of T cells after yellow fever vaccination. TCRdb used MiXCR to reprocess the 5' RACE reads, holding one entry per CDR3 protein. The table shows hundreds of thousands of distinct CDR3 sequences, with roughly 13% occurring only once. Sequencing was performed on PBMCs, taken on the day of the yellow fever booster vaccination. These receptors all come from a man younger than 40 who received the YFV17D yellow fever vaccine.

This clonotype was picked up a small number of times. The chain employs TRBV5-4 and TRBJ2-7; D may be TRBD2 (5 bases). The length of the CDR3 is 14 residues. V lost 0 bases, J lost 2 bases, and 9 bases lay in between. Germline V CDR1 and CDR2: SGHNT, YYREEE (reference sequence). This CDR3 is CASSLAGNAYEQYF. CDR3 DNA: TGTGCCAGCAGCTTGGCCGGGAACGCCTACGAGCAGTACTTC.

This clonotype came up a few times. The rearrangement links TRBV20-1 to TRBJ2-1; D gene unclear. The germline V gene encodes CDR1 DFQATT and CDR2 SNEGSKA (reference sequence). V was pared by 6 bases and J by 0 bases, with 18 bases between. This CDR3 region has 16 residues. CDR3 nucleotide sequence: TGCAGTGCCCCACGTGGAGCGTTGAGCTCCTACAATGAGCAGTTCTTC. Translation: CSAPRGALSSYNEQFF.